This T cell receptor (beta chain) was identified during a study of T cell responses to AZD1222 COVID-19 vaccine. Study-level points and caveats: Just 5 to 7 AZD1222 recipients were seropositive at baseline. Clonal diversity was possibly underestimated, and the donors were mostly white British, with more females. Reportedly, close to half of spike-specific TCRs are directed against unmutated variant regions. Spike regions recognized by vaccine-associated CD4 TCRs spanned the protein, led by 160-218 and 743-854.

Data came from immunoSEQ multiplex PCR; TCRdb stores just in-frame clones and leaves some out. The sample holds over 45,000 clones, approximately 89% seen once. CDR1 is PRHDT, CDR2 FYEKMQ, per germline (reference sequence). V was clipped by 2 bases and J by 2 bases, with 9 bases between them. The CDR3 has 15 residues. A note on this clone: Its target is unknown.

Source: peripheral blood, taken 28 days after the second AZD1222 dose. This receptor was identified in an adult who received the AZD1222 COVID-19 vaccine. The V and J genes are TRBV13 and TRBJ2-2; D call uncertain. CDR3 in amino acids: CASSLSVLNTGELFF. In nucleotides, the CDR3 is TGTGCCAGCAGCTTATCAGTCCTTAACACCGGGGAGCTGTTTTTT.